A single sample gave rise to the 8 T cell receptor beta chains below, sequenced in a study of sequential checkpoint blockade in melanoma. Repertoires were generated with immunoSEQ multiplex PCR, while TCRdb's copy carries only in-frame clones and drops some. The repertoire holds some 22,000 clones, around 25% seen once, with more than 6.5% in the top ten. The treatment here: randomized to nivolumab then ipilimumab (arm A) or the reverse (arm B). Sequenced material: tumor tissue (inferred from file names), taken from a patient given nivolumab and ipilimumab in sequence. The receptors were gathered from a human donor with melanoma.

The chain uses TRBV29-1 and TRBJ2-3; TRBD1 aligns across 9 bases. The germline V gene has CDR1 SQVTM and CDR2 ANQGSEA. The CDR3 has 13 residues. V dropped 7 bases and J dropped 4; count of bases not matched to a gene: 6. As DNA, the CDR3 is TGCAGCGCGGACAGGGGTAGCTCAGATACGCAGTATTTT. It specifies CSADRGSSDTQYF.

This clone was seen a handful of times. The chain uses TRBV9 and TRBJ2-4; 7 bases align to TRBD1. Germline CDR1 and CDR2: SGDLS and YYNGEE. J was trimmed by 7 bases and V by 4 bases; bases with no gene match: 8. The CDR3 sequence is 14 residues long. CDR3 coding DNA: TGTGCCAGCAGCCCGATGACAGGGACGAACATTCAGTACTTC. Its protein is CASSPMTGTNIQYF.

This clone was seen only a few times. The CDR3 region has the DNA TGTGCCAGCTATAGCGGGGGGGCAAACAATGAGCAGTTCTTC. This gives the protein CASYSGGANNEQFF. This chain uses TRBV6-8 with TRBJ2-1; 11 nucleotides align to TRBD2. CDR3 length equals 14 residues. CDR1 and CDR2 (germline): MNHGY, SAAAGT. The junction had 5 bases not matched to a gene; V was cut back by 8 bases and J by 5 bases.

The chain recombines TRBV18 with TRBJ2-2; D gene uncertain. Germline CDR1 KGHSH, CDR2 LQKENI. The CDR3 is 14 residues long. V was pared by 4 bases and J by 1 base, with 7 bases between. This CDR3 reads CASSHGRNTGELFF. Here the CDR3 DNA reads TGTGCCAGCTCACACGGGCGGAACACCGGGGAGCTGTTTTTT.

This clone was seen more than once but under ten times. The CDR3 loop reads CASSVAGGIGGYTF. CDR3 in DNA: TGTGCCAGCAGTGTGGCAGGGGGTATCGGAGGCTACACCTTC. The V call is TRBV9, the J call TRBJ1-2, with 7 bases that match TRBD1. V shed 5 bases and J 8 bases; nucleotides not matched to a gene: 12. CDR3 length equals 14 residues. CDR1 SGDLS and CDR2 YYNGEE come from the germline V gene.

Within the sample, this clone is medium-sized. CDR3 nucleotides: TGTGCCAGCAGCACCAGGGCTAATGAGCAGTTCTTC. Amino acid sequence: CASSTRANEQFF. The V call is TRBV9, the J call TRBJ2-1; tentatively, D is TRBD1 (5 bases). From germline, CDR1 is SGDLS and CDR2 YYNGEE. V dropped 4 bases and J dropped 7 bases, with 9 bases sitting between them. The CDR3 contains 12 residues.

This chain links TRBV15 with TRBJ1-4, with a possible D match to TRBD1 (6 bases). V lost 1 base and J lost 8, with 14 bases in between. This CDR3 comprises 15 residues. Germline lookup yields CDR1 LNHNV and CDR2 YYDKDF (reference sequence). DNA for the CDR3: TGTGCCACCAGCAGAGGGAATGGGCAGGGGGAAAAACTGTTTTTT. This translates into CATSRGNGQGEKLFF.

About this clone itself: Germline is not matched at one junction end, which may reflect a read error. The genes are TRBV6-8 and TRBJ2-1; D uncertain. The germline gives CDR1 MNHGY, CDR2 SAAAGT. The CDR3 contains 15 residues. The CDR3 bases are TGTGCCAGCAGTAACTCCTGGGCCGTACAAAATGAGCAGTTCTTC. Its translation: CASSNSWAVQNEQFF.